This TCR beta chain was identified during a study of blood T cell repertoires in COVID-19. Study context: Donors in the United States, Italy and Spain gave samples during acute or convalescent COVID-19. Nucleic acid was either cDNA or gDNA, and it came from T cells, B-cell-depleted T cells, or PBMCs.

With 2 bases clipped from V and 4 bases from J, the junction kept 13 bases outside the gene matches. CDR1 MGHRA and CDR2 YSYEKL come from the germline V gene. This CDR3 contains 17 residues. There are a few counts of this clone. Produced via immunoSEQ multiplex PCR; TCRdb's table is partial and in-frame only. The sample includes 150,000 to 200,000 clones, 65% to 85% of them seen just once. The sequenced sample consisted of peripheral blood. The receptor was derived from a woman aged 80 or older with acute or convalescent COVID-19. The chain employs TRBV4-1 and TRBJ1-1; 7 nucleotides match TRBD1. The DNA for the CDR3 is TGCGCCAGCAGCCAAAGCATAATTAGGGGGCCGGGCACTGAAGCTTTCTTT. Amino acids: CASSQSIIRGPGTEAFF.